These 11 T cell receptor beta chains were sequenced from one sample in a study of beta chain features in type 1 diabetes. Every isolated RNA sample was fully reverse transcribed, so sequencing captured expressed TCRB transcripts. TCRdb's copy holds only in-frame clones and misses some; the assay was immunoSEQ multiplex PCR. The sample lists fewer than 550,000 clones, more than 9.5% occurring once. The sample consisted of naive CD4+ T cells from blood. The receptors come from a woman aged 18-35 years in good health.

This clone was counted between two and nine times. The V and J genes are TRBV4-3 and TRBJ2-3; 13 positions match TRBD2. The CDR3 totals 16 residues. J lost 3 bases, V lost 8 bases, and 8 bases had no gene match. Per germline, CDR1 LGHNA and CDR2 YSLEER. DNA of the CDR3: TGCGCCAGCTCGGCGCGACTAGCGGGAGGAACAGATACGCAGTATTTT. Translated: CASSARLAGGTDTQYF.

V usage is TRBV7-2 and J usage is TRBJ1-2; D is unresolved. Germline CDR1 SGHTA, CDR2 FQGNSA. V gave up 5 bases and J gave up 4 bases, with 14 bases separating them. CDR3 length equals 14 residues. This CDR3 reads CASSAEVFLYGYTF. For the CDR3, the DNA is TGTGCCAGCAGCGCAGAGGTATTTCTCTATGGCTACACCTTC.

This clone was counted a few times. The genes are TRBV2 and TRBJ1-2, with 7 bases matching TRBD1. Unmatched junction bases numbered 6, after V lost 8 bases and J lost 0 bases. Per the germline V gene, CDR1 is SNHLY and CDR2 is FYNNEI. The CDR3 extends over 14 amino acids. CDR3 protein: CASSRQGANYGYTF. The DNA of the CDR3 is TGTGCCAGCTCTCGACAGGGAGCTAACTATGGCTACACCTTC.

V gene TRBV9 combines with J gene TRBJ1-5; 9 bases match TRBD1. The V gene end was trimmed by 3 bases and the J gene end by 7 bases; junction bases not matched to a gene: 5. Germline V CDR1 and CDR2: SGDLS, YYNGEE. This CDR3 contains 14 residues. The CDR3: CASSADRGAQPQHF. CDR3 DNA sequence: TGTGCCAGCAGCGCGGACAGGGGAGCACAGCCCCAGCATTTT. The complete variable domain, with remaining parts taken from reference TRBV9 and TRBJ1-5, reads DSGVTQTPKHLITATGQRVTLRCSPRSGDLSVYWYQQSLDQGLQFLIQYYNGEERAKGNILERFSAQQFPDLHSELNLSSLELGDSALYFCASSADRGAQPQHFGDGTRLSIL.

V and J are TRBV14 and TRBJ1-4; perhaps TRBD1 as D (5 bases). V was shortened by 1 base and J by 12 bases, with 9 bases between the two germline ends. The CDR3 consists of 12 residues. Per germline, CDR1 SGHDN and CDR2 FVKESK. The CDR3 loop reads CASSQGLGELFF. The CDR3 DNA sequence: TGTGCCAGCAGCCAAGGGTTAGGGGAACTGTTTTTT.

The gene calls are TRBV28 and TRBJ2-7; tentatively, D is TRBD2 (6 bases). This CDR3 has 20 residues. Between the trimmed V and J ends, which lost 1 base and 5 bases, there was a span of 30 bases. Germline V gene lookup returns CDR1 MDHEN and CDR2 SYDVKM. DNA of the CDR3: TGTGCCAGCAGTTTATTCCACCTAAGCGCCAGTGTGGATGGAGGGCACGAGCAGTACGTC. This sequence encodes CASSLFHLSASVDGGHEQYV.

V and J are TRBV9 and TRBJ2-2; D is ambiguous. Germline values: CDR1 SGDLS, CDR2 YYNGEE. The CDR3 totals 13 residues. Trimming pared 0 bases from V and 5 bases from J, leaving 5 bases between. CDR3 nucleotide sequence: TGTGCCAGCAGCGTAGTTAGAACCGGGGAGCTGTTTTTT. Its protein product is CASSVVRTGELFF.

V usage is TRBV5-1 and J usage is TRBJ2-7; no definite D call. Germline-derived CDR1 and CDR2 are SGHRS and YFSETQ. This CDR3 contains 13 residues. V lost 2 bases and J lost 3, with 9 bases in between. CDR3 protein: CASSLRTGYEQYV. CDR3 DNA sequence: TGCGCCAGCAGCTTACGGACGGGCTACGAGCAGTACGTC.

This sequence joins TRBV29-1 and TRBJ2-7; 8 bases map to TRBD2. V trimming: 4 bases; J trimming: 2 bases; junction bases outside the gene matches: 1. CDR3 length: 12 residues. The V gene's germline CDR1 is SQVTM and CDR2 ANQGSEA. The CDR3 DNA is TGCAGCGTTGGGCGGGAGGCCTACGAGCAGTACTTC. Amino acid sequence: CSVGREAYEQYF.

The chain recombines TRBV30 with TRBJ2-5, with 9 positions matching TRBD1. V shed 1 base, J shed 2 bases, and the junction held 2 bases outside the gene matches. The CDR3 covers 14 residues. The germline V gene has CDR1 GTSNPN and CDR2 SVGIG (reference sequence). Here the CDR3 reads CAWSGGTGQETQYF. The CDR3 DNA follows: TGTGCCTGGAGTGGAGGGACAGGGCAAGAGACCCAGTACTTC.

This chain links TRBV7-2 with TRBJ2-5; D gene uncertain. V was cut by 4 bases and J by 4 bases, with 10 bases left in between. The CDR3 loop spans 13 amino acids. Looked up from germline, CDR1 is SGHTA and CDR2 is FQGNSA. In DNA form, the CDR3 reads TGTGCCAGCAGCTCAGCTAACGCAGAGACCCAGTACTTC. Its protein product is CASSSANAETQYF.